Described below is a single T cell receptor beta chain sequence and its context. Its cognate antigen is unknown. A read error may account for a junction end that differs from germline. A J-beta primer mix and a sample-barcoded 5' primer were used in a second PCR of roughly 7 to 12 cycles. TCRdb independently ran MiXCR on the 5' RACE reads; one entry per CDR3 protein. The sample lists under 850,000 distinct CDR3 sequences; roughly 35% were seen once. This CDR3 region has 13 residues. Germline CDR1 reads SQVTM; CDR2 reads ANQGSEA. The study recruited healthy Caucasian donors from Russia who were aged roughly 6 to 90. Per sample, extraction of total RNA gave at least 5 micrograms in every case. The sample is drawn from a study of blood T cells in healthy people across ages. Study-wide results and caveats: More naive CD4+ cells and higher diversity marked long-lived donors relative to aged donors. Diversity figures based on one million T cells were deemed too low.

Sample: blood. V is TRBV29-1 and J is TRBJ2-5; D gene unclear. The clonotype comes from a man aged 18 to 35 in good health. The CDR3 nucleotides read TGCAGCGTTGGGGCACCACGAGTAGAGGCCCAGTACTTC. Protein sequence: CSVGAPRVEAQYF.